This passage covers 13 T cell receptor beta chains from one sample sequenced in a study of cytomegalovirus exposure and HLA in healthy donors. PCR employed 60 Vbeta and 13 Jbeta primers. This table comes from immunoSEQ multiplex PCR, and its TCRdb copy is limited to in-frame clones, with some not included. The sample lists around 250,000 clones, approximately 82% seen once, with approximately 8.4% in the top ten. The sample comprised PBMCs. The receptors here all came from a woman aged 60-70 years in good health and CMV-seropositive.

This sequence joins TRBV16 and TRBJ1-2; 8 bases fit TRBD1. Germline trimming cut 4 bases from V and 7 bases from J; bases unmatched to any gene: 8. The CDR3 length is 14 residues. In germline, CDR1 is KGHSY, CDR2 FQNENV. DNA for the CDR3: TGTGCCAGCAGCCTGAAAACAGGGGGTAGTGGCTACACCTTC. The encoded protein is CASSLKTGGSGYTF.

This chain uses TRBV9 with TRBJ2-7; TRBD1 matches at 11 bases. There are 14 residues in the CDR3. V shed 3 bases, J shed 6 bases, and the junction held 5 bases outside the gene matches. The germline CDR1 and CDR2 sequences are SGDLS and YYNGEE. The CDR3 nucleotides are TGTGCCAGCAGCGCCGGGACAGGGGGGCCCGAGCAGTACTTC. Protein: CASSAGTGGPEQYF. Supplemented by reference TRBV9 and TRBJ2-7, the full variable domain reads DSGVTQTPKHLITATGQRVTLRCSPRSGDLSVYWYQQSLDQGLQFLIQYYNGEERAKGNILERFSAQQFPDLHSELNLSSLELGDSALYFCASSAGTGGPEQYFGPGTRLTVT.

In regard to this clone: Other DNA sequences in this sample translate to the same CDR3. The gene calls are TRBV15 and TRBJ1-3; D possibly corresponds to TRBD1 (5 bases). The CDR3 length is 15 residues. Germline V lookup: CDR1 LNHNV, CDR2 YYDKDF (reference sequence). The V end lost 0 bases, the J end lost 0 bases, and 6 bases lay between the germline ends. Here the CDR3 DNA reads TGTGCCACCAGCAGAGATAGGGGCTCTGGAAACACCATATATTTT. It encodes CATSRDRGSGNTIYF.

The chain recombines TRBV5-4 with TRBJ2-7; 7 nucleotides align to TRBD2. Losses at the gene ends were 1 base for V and 1 base for J; bases not matched to a gene: 2. Per germline, CDR1 SGHNT and CDR2 YYREEE (reference sequence). The length of the CDR3 is 14 residues. CDR3 amino acids: CASSLTSASYEQYF. CDR3 sequence (DNA): TGTGCCAGCAGCTTGACTAGCGCATCCTACGAGCAGTACTTC.

This clone appeared a single time. The chain recombines TRBV10-2 with TRBJ2-7; tentative D call: TRBD2 (6 bases). The V gene lost 8 bases and the J gene lost 2 bases, with 13 bases spanning the gap. Germline CDR1 WSHSY, CDR2 SAAADI. This CDR3 comprises 13 residues. DNA for the CDR3: TGCGCCAGCCTCTTGGAGGGAACCTACGAGCAGTACTTC. This codes for CASLLEGTYEQYF.

The chain recombines TRBV19 with TRBJ1-2; 9 nucleotides align to TRBD1. CDR1 LNHDA and CDR2 SQIVND come from the germline V gene (reference sequence). With 8 bases clipped from V and 6 bases from J, the junction kept 16 bases outside the gene matches. This CDR3 spans 16 amino acids. The CDR3, as DNA: TGTGCCAGTGAGGTTTACCCGGGACAGGGTGGACATGGCTACACCTTC. This codes for CASEVYPGQGGHGYTF.

The chain has TRBV6-5 and TRBJ2-2; D is unclear. This CDR3 region has 12 residues. The V gene lost 8 bases and the J gene lost 5 bases, with 9 bases spanning the gap. CDR1 is MNHEY and CDR2 is SVGAGI in the germline V gene. CDR3 in amino acids: CASLDSTGELFF. Written as DNA, the CDR3 is TGTGCCAGCCTTGACTCTACCGGGGAGCTGTTTTTT.

A few counts support this clone. The CDR3 sequence is CASKQPGLADYNEQFF. The DNA of the CDR3 is TGTGCCAGCAAGCAACCGGGACTAGCGGATTACAATGAGCAGTTCTTC. V usage is TRBV27 and J usage is TRBJ2-1, with 11 bases lining up with TRBD2. CDR1 is MNHEY and CDR2 is SMNVEV in the germline V gene (reference sequence). There are 16 residues in the CDR3. V shed 7 bases, J shed 4 bases, and the junction held 9 bases outside the gene matches.

The rearrangement uses TRBV7-7 and TRBJ2-5; tentative D call: TRBD1 (5 bases). The CDR3 loop spans 15 amino acids. Trimming left V 4 bases short and J 1 base short, with 13 bases between. CDR1 and CDR2 from the germline V gene are SSHAT and FNYEAQ (reference sequence). The CDR3: CASSSRESAQETQYF. CDR3 nucleotides: TGTGCCAGCAGCTCCAGGGAATCGGCCCAAGAGACCCAGTACTTC.

Notes on this clone: One end of the junction fails to match germline, which may point to a read error. The chain is built from TRBV7-9 and TRBJ1-2; no reliable D call. This CDR3 is 15 amino acids long. The V gene's germline CDR1 is SEHNR and CDR2 FQNEAQ (reference sequence). The chain's CDR3 is CSSSLGEGPSYGYTF. The CDR3 DNA reads as TGTTCCAGCAGCTTAGGTGAGGGTCCCTCCTATGGCTACACCTTC.

This sequence joins TRBV28 and TRBJ1-4; a weak D match, TRBD1 (6 bases). Between the trimmed V and J ends, which lost 5 bases and 5 bases, there was a span of 15 bases. Per germline, CDR1 MDHEN and CDR2 SYDVKM. There are 15 residues in the CDR3. CDR3 DNA: TGTGCCAGCAGTCTCCTGACAGGACAAAATGAAAAACTGTTTTTT. Residues: CASSLLTGQNEKLFF.

This rearrangement joins TRBV5-1 to TRBJ2-7; 7 positions agree with TRBD2. The J segment lost 0 bases and the V segment lost 1 base, leaving 4 bases of the junction unmatched. Germline V gene sequence: CDR1 SGHRS, CDR2 YFSETQ. The CDR3 contains 15 residues. The CDR3 bases are TGCGCCAGCAGCTTGCAGGGAGGGAGCTCCTACGAGCAGTACTTC. Residues: CASSLQGGSSYEQYF. Full variable domain (rest looked up from reference TRBV5-1 and TRBJ2-7): KAGVTQTPRYLIKTRGQQVTLSCSPISGHRSVSWYQQTPGQGLQFLFEYFSETQRNKGNFPGRFSGRQFSNSRSEMNVSTLELGDSALYLCASSLQGGSSYEQYFGPGTRLTVT.

V usage is TRBV29-1 and J usage is TRBJ1-2; 7 nucleotides line up with TRBD1. With V trimmed by 6 bases and J by 0 bases, 4 bases remained unmatched. The CDR3 extends over 13 amino acids. Germline V gene lookup returns CDR1 SQVTM and CDR2 ANQGSEA. This CDR3 is CSVGQLANYGYTF. For the CDR3, the DNA is TGCAGCGTGGGACAGTTAGCTAACTATGGCTACACCTTC.